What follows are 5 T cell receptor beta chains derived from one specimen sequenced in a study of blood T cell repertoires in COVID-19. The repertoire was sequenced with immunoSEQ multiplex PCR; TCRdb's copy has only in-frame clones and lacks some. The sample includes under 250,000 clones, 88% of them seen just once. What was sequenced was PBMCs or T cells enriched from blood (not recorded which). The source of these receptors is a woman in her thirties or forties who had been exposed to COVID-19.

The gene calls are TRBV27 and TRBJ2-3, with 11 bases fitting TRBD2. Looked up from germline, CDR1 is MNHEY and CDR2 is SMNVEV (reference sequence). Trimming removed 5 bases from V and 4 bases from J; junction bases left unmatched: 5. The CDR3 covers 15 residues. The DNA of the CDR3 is TGTGCCAGCAGTCGACTAGCGGGGTCTCCAGATACGCAGTATTTT. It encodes CASSRLAGSPDTQYF.

The CDR3 reads CASSRTEGYGYTF. The DNA of the CDR3 is TGTGCCAGCAGTAGGACAGAGGGCTATGGCTACACCTTC. V and J are TRBV28 and TRBJ1-2; possibly TRBD1 for D (6 bases). The V gene lost 5 bases and the J gene lost 4 bases, with 11 bases spanning the gap. This CDR3 contains 13 residues. The V gene's germline CDR1 is MDHEN and CDR2 SYDVKM.

CDR3 coding DNA: TGTGCCAGCAGCGTAGTGGAGCGGGGGAGCCCCGGCGGGGAGCTGTTTTTT. It specifies CASSVVERGSPGGELFF. V and J are TRBV9 and TRBJ2-2, with 8 bases that match TRBD2. The CDR3 extends over 17 amino acids. Trimming removed 0 bases from V and 7 bases from J; junction bases left unmatched: 11. In germline, CDR1 is SGDLS, CDR2 YYNGEE.

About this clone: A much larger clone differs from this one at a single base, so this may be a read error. CDR3 sequence (DNA): TGTGCCAGCAGCTTTCGCACTGAAGCTTTCTTT. It codes for CASSFRTEAFF. The rearrangement uses TRBV7-2 and TRBJ1-1; D uncertain. The length of the CDR3 is 11 residues. Trimming removed 3 bases at V and 4 bases at J, with 3 bases between. Germline V CDR1 and CDR2: SGHTA, FQGNSA.

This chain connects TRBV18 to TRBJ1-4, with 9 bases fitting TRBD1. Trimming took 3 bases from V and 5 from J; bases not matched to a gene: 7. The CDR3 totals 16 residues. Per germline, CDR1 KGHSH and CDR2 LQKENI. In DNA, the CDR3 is TGTGCCAGCTCACCGGGACAGGGCCGGGGGAATGAAAAACTGTTTTTT. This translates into CASSPGQGRGNEKLFF.